The rows below give T cell receptor beta chains drawn from one sample of a study of cytomegalovirus exposure and HLA in healthy donors. Data came from immunoSEQ multiplex PCR; TCRdb stores just in-frame clones and leaves some out. The sample has approximately 170,000 clones, approximately 81% seen once; the top ten hold 1% to 1.5%. Sequences were obtained from PBMCs. The receptors were gathered from a man aged 45-65 years in good health and CMV-seropositive. CDR3s include the opening cysteine and the closing phenylalanine or tryptophan. Fields, in order: clone size, V gene, D gene, J gene, CDR3 DNA, CDR3 protein. D genes are given only for firm matches. Expanded clones are given a class, and other clones once, few, many or no size at all.

>-|TRBV28|-|TRBJ2-4
TGTGCCAGCGCAACTTTGGACCGGGGTCAAAACATTCAGTACTTC
CASATLDRGQNIQYF
>-|TRBV18|-|TRBJ1-5
TGTGCCAGCTCACCCGGGGGGCTCCTCAATCAGCCCCAGCATTTT
CASSPGGLLNQPQHF
>-|TRBV5-1|-|TRBJ1-6
TGCGCCAGCAGCTCAACAGGTGATTCACCCCTCCACTTT
CASSSTGDSPLHF
>-|TRBV5-4|TRBD1|TRBJ1-1
TGTGCCAGCAGCTCAGGACAGGGTGGGAACACTGAAGCTTTCTTT
CASSSGQGGNTEAFF
>-|TRBV5-4|-|TRBJ1-3
TGTGCCAGCAGCTCTCAGGCTGGAAACACCATATATTTT
CASSSQAGNTIYF
>-|TRBV28|TRBD1|TRBJ1-4
TGTGCCAGCAGTTCCCCCGGAGGGGGCCGGAATGAAAAACTGTTTTTT
CASSSPGGGRNEKLFF
>few|TRBV19|-|TRBJ1-4
TGTGCCAGTAGTCTCAGGGTTGCAACTAATGAAAAACTGTTTTTT
CASSLRVATNEKLFF
>-|TRBV4-1|-|TRBJ1-4
TGCGCCAGCAGCTTAGGACAGACTAATGAAAAACTGTTTTTT
CASSLGQTNEKLFF
>few|TRBV6-5|TRBD1|TRBJ2-7
TGTGCCAGCACCTGGCGACAGGGAAGTGAGCAGTACTTC
CASTWRQGSEQYF
>-|TRBV9|-|TRBJ1-1
TGTGCCAGCAGCGTACAGACGACAGCTGAAGCTTTCTTT
CASSVQTTAEAFF
>once|TRBV28|TRBD2|TRBJ2-3
TGTGCCAGCAGTGGACTAGCGGGGGGATCGGATACGCAGTATTTT
CASSGLAGGSDTQYF
>-|TRBV5-6|-|TRBJ1-1
TGTGCCAGCAGCTACGGGTCTCAGAACACTGAAGCTTTCTTT
CASSYGSQNTEAFF
>-|TRBV7-3|-|TRBJ2-1
TGTGCCAGCAGCCCTCAATCTATCTCCTACAATGAGCAGTTCTTC
CASSPQSISYNEQFF
>-|TRBV2|-|TRBJ2-4
TGTGCCAGCAGTGCCCGGGAGAAAAACATTCAGTACTTC
CASSAREKNIQYF
>-|TRBV5-6|TRBD1|TRBJ2-5
TGTGCCAGCAGCATTCTAACAGGGGGCATCGGAGAGACCCAGTACTTC
CASSILTGGIGETQYF
>-|TRBV28|-|TRBJ1-2
TGTGCCTGCCGGGAGCAGCGAATTAGAGGCTACACCTTC
CACREQRIRGYTF
>-|TRBV7-6|-|TRBJ2-6
TGTGCCAGCAGCCGTCACACTAACTCTGGGGCCAACGTCCTGACTTTC
CASSRHTNSGANVLTF
>-|TRBV28|-|TRBJ1-6
TGTGCCAACCGGGGGAGCTCCTATAATTCACCCCTCCACTTT
CANRGSSYNSPLHF
>-|TRBV5-1|-|TRBJ2-5
TGCGCCAGCAGCTTCGGCGCCTCGAGAGGGCCTGGGGAGACCCAGTACTTC
CASSFGASRGPGETQYF
>-|TRBV5-1|-|TRBJ1-5
TGCGCCAGCACGGTACAGGGATATCAGCCCCAGCATTTT
CASTVQGYQPQHF
>-|TRBV6-6|-|TRBJ2-7
TGTGCCAGCAGTTACGGGGCTTCACCTTACGAGCAGTACTTC
CASSYGASPYEQYF
>-|TRBV6-6|TRBD1|TRBJ2-3
TGTGCCAGCAGTTACGGTGGACAGGGCACAGATACGCAGTATTTT
CASSYGGQGTDTQYF
>few|TRBV9|-|TRBJ1-1
TGTGCCAGCAGCGATTTAACAGGGAAGAACACTGAAGCTTTCTTT
CASSDLTGKNTEAFF
>-|TRBV29-1|-|TRBJ2-7
TGCAGCGTTGGGACTTACTCCTACGAGCAGTACTTC
CSVGTYSYEQYF
>-|TRBV10-3|-|TRBJ1-1
TGTGCCATCAGCGTCTCGGAGGCAGACACTGAAGCTTTCTTT
CAISVSEADTEAFF
>-|TRBV7-9|TRBD1|TRBJ1-2
TGTGCCAGCAGCTTAGCGCGGGGACAGGTGTATGGCTACACCTTC
CASSLARGQVYGYTF